The present T cell receptor beta chain was sequenced within a study of OX40 agonist ivuxolimab in advanced cancers. As for the study in general: The dose-escalation cohort had hepatocellular carcinoma, melanoma, renal cell or head and neck cancer.

Sequencing used immunoSEQ multiplex PCR; TCRdb keeps in-frame clones, though not all of them. The repertoire consists of around 62,000 clones, with 89% occurring once and the leading ten covering about 12%. This sequence originates from an adult with an advanced solid tumor such as melanoma, head and neck, liver or kidney cancer. Sequencing was performed on CD4+ or CD8+ T cells sorted from blood, taken in a trial of the OX40 agonist ivuxolimab.

The CDR3 loop is CASSPGTSGRGHEQFF. CDR3 coding DNA: TGTGCCAGCAGCCCAGGGACTAGCGGGAGAGGGCATGAGCAGTTCTTC. The V call is TRBV7-3, the J call TRBJ2-1, with 14 bases aligning to TRBD2. The germline V gene encodes CDR1 SGHTA and CDR2 FQGTGA. Germline trimming cut 5 bases from V and 8 bases from J; bases unmatched to any gene: 8. The CDR3 loop spans 16 amino acids.